The clone carrying this T cell receptor (beta chain) appeared a few times. V dropped 1 base and J dropped 7 bases, with 14 bases sitting between them. In germline, CDR1 is WSHSY, CDR2 SAAADI. The CDR3 is 15 amino acids. From the 5' RACE reads, TCRdb called clonotypes with MiXCR, one entry per CDR3 protein. This sample yields about 40,000 distinct CDR3 sequences, of which approximately 22% are seen a single time; just over 4% belongs to the top ten. Treg sorting used a CD4+CD25+CD127-/low gate. The sample consisted of Tregs sorted from blood. The chain uses TRBV10-2 and TRBJ1-5; maybe TRBD1 (6 bases). This TCR was recovered from a female donor with breast cancer. The CDR3 bases are TGCGCCAGCAGTGAGTTCACAGGGACAAGCCAGCCCCAGCATTTT. It is translated as CASSEFTGTSQPQHF.